These 16 T cell receptor beta chains share one sample of origin, sequenced in a study of T cell responses to AZD1222 COVID-19 vaccine. Produced via immunoSEQ multiplex PCR; TCRdb's table is partial and in-frame only. The data contain 130,000 to 150,000 clones, roughly 91% of them singletons. This specimen consisted of peripheral blood, obtained on day 0 of AZD1222 vaccination. Receptors originate from an adult in good health.

The V gene is TRBV19, the J gene TRBJ1-3; D remains ambiguous. The CDR3 spans 13 residues. V lost 7 bases to trimming and J lost 3 bases, with 10 bases between them. Germline values: CDR1 LNHDA, CDR2 SQIVND (reference sequence). CDR3 DNA sequence: TGTGCCAGTACTGCGGGGAGTGGAAACACCATATATTTT. Residues: CASTAGSGNTIYF.

J is TRBJ2-1 and V is TRBV25-1; 8 bases are a match to TRBD1. The germline gives CDR1 MGHDK, CDR2 SYGVNS. This CDR3 has 17 amino acids. Trimming at V came to 5 bases and at J to 5 bases, leaving 14 bases not matched to a gene. The CDR3, as DNA: TGTGCCAGCAGTTCTCCCAGAAGGACAGGGAGCCACAATGAGCAGTTCTTC. This codes for CASSSPRRTGSHNEQFF.

This rearrangement joins TRBV6-5 to TRBJ2-7; D unresolved. Per the germline V gene, CDR1 is MNHEY and CDR2 is SVGAGI. The CDR3 extends over 13 amino acids. Trimming removed 6 bases at V and 3 bases at J, with 12 bases between. CDR3 in amino acids: CASSEWRLYEQYF. CDR3 DNA: TGTGCCAGCAGCGAGTGGCGGCTCTACGAGCAGTACTTC.

This rearrangement joins TRBV4-1 to TRBJ1-2; weak D call: TRBD1 (5 bases). The CDR3 loop spans 16 amino acids. V was shortened by 4 bases and J by 1 base, with 16 bases between the two germline ends. CDR1 MGHRA and CDR2 YSYEKL come from the germline V gene. CDR3 nucleotide sequence: TGCGCCAGCAGCCCCGGGGGGGGATGGGATAACTATGGCTACACCTTC. Its translation: CASSPGGGWDNYGYTF.

CDR3 DNA: TGTGCCAGCAGCCGACGGACTAGCGGGACAGATACGCAGTATTTT. Translation gives CASSRRTSGTDTQYF. This chain links TRBV4-2 with TRBJ2-3, with 11 bases aligning to TRBD2. Trimming at V came to 4 bases and at J to 3 bases, leaving 3 bases not matched to a gene. The length of the CDR3 is 15 residues. CDR1 is LGHNA and CDR2 is YNFKEQ in the germline V gene.

This clone was detected once. The chain joins TRBV7-2 to TRBJ2-7; TRBD2 agrees at 16 bases. The CDR3 sequence is 19 residues long. The germline gives CDR1 SGHTA, CDR2 FQGNSA. J gave up 1 base and V 4 bases, and 10 bases lay outside the gene matches. The CDR3 protein is CASSSQGLAGGPQSYEQYF. The CDR3 region has the DNA TGTGCCAGCAGCTCCCAGGGACTAGCGGGGGGGCCTCAGTCCTACGAGCAGTACTTC.

The chain carries TRBV6-2 or TRBV6-3 and TRBJ2-5; 9 bases align to TRBD2. The CDR3 extends over 15 amino acids. Per the germline V gene, CDR1 is MNHEY and CDR2 is SVGEGT. Trimming cost V 2 bases and J 1 base; bases outside gene matches: 2. The CDR3 spells CASSYPTSGQETQYF. The CDR3 bases are TGTGCCAGCAGTTACCCGACTAGCGGCCAAGAGACCCAGTACTTC.

CDR3 protein: CASSPLGQDYEQYF. The DNA of the CDR3 is TGTGCCAGCTCACCCCTAGGGCAGGACTACGAGCAGTACTTC. V is TRBV18 and J is TRBJ2-7, with D unclear. There are 14 residues in the CDR3. The germline CDR1 and CDR2 sequences are KGHSH and LQKENI. Trimming cost V 3 bases and J 3 bases, with 12 bases left between them.

This clone was recorded once. Other DNA sequences from this sample encode an identical CDR3 as well. The chain links TRBV9 to TRBJ1-2; a possible D gene is TRBD1 (6 bases). The CDR3 has 14 amino acids. From germline, CDR1 is SGDLS and CDR2 YYNGEE. The V gene lost 0 bases and the J gene lost 5 bases, with 11 bases spanning the gap. The CDR3 nucleotides read TGTGCCAGCAGCGTAGCTGGGGGCGGATATGGCTACACCTTC. It yields the protein CASSVAGGGYGYTF. The full variable domain, rest sourced from reference TRBV9 and TRBJ1-2, is DSGVTQTPKHLITATGQRVTLRCSPRSGDLSVYWYQQSLDQGLQFLIQYYNGEERAKGNILERFSAQQFPDLHSELNLSSLELGDSALYFCASSVAGGGYGYTFGSGTRLTVV.

The rearrangement links TRBV15 to TRBJ2-2; the match to TRBD1 covers 7 bases. The CDR3 contains 15 residues. The V segment lost 1 base and the J segment 5 bases; nucleotides outside the gene matches: 4. Germline assignment: CDR1 LNHNV and CDR2 YYDKDF (reference sequence). The DNA of the CDR3 is TGTGCCACCAGCAGAGGACAGGGAGAAACCGGGGAGCTGTTTTTT. It yields the protein CATSRGQGETGELFF.

This clone appeared a few times. The chain combines TRBV12-3 or TRBV12-4 with TRBJ2-7; 9 positions match TRBD1. The CDR3 is 13 amino acids. The trim removed 8 bases at V and 6 bases at J, leaving 8 bases unmatched. CDR3 DNA sequence: TGTGCCAGCGGTCGGGACAGGGAGGGCGAGCAGTACTTC. Amino acids: CASGRDREGEQYF.

The V call is TRBV6-5, the J call TRBJ1-5; D gene uncertain. Looked up from germline, CDR1 is MNHEY and CDR2 is SVGAGI. V shed 0 bases and J shed 6 bases, with 9 bases lying between them. The CDR3 runs to 14 residues. As DNA, the CDR3 is TGTGCCAGCAGTTACTCACCTGGTATTCAGCCCCAGCATTTT. Protein: CASSYSPGIQPQHF.

The V gene is TRBV2, the J gene TRBJ2-2, with 10 nucleotides matching TRBD2. The length of the CDR3 is 15 residues. The junction had 1 base not matched to a gene; V was cut back by 3 bases and J by 3 bases. CDR1 is SNHLY, CDR2 FYNNEI, per germline. CDR3 nucleotide sequence: TGTGCCAGCAGTGACCTAGCGGGGGACACCGGGGAGCTGTTTTTT. It encodes CASSDLAGDTGELFF.

This chain links TRBV6-1 with TRBJ1-4; D possibly corresponds to TRBD1 (6 bases). The CDR3 is 16 amino acids. The V end lost 2 bases, the J end lost 7 bases, and 17 bases lay between the germline ends. Germline V gene data show CDR1 as MNHNS and CDR2 as SASEGT. CDR3 amino acids: CASSETPGGWGEKLFF. The CDR3 nucleotides are TGTGCCAGCAGTGAAACCCCGGGGGGCTGGGGTGAAAAACTGTTTTTT.

In this sample, this clone turned up a few times. Within the sample, other DNA sequences also encode this same CDR3. The CDR3 here is CASSRGRLNTEAFF. DNA for the CDR3: TGCGCCAGCAGCCGGGGCCGGCTGAACACTGAAGCTTTCTTT. The rearrangement joins TRBV4-1 to TRBJ1-1; a possible D gene is TRBD1 (5 bases). The V end lost 4 bases, the J end lost 0 bases, and 9 bases lay between the germline ends. CDR1 MGHRA and CDR2 YSYEKL come from the germline V gene. The CDR3 totals 14 residues.

V is TRBV11-2 and J is TRBJ1-1; 7 bases map to TRBD1. J was trimmed by 1 base and V by 5 bases; bases with no gene match: 4. CDR3 length equals 14 residues. The V gene's germline CDR1 is SGHAT and CDR2 FQNNGV. CDR3 loop: CASSPGQANTEAFF. The CDR3 DNA follows: TGTGCCAGCAGCCCTGGACAGGCGAACACTGAAGCTTTCTTT.